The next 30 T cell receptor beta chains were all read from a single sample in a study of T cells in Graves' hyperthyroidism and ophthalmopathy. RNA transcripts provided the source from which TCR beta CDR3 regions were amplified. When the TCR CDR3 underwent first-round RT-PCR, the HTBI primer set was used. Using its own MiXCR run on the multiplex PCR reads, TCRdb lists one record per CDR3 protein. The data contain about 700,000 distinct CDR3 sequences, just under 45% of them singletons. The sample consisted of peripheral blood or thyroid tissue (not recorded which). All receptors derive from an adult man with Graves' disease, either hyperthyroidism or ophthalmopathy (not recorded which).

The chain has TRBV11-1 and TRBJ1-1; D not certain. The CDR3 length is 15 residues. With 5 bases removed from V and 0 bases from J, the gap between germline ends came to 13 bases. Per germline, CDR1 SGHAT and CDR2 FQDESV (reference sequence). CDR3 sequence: CASSPEEGLNTEAFF. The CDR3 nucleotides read TGTGCCAGCAGCCCCGAGGAAGGATTGAACACTGAAGCTTTCTTT.

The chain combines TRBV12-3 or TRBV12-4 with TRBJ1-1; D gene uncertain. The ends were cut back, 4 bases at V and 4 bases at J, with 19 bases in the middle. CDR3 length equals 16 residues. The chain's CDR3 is CASSSPWRAEGTEAFF. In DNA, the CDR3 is TGTGCCAGCAGTTCACCTTGGAGGGCTGAGGGCACTGAAGCTTTCTTT.

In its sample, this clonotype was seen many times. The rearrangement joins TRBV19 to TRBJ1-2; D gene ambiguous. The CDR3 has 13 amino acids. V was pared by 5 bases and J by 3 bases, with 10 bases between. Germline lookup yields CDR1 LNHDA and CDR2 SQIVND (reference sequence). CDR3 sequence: CASSEPAYYGYTF. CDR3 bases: TGTGCCAGTAGTGAACCGGCCTACTATGGCTACACCTTC.

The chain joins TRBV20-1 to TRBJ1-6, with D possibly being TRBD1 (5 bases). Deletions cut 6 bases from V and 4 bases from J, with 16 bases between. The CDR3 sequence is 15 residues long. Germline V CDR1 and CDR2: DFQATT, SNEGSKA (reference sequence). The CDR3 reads CSATGTPIYNSPLHF. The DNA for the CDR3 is TGCAGTGCCACCGGGACGCCGATTTATAATTCACCCCTCCACTTT.

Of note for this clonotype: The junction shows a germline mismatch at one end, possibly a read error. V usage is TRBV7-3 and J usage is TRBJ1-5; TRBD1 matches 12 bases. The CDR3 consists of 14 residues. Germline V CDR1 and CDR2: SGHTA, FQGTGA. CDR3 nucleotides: TGTGCTAGCAGCTTGGGACAGGGGGCCAAGCCCCAGCATTTT. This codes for CASSLGQGAKPQHF.

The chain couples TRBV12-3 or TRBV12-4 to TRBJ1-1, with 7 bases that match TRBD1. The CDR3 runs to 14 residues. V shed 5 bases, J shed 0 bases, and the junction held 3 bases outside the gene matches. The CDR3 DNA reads TGTGCCAGCAGTGGGGGACAGTTGAACACTGAAGCTTTCTTT. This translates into CASSGGQLNTEAFF.

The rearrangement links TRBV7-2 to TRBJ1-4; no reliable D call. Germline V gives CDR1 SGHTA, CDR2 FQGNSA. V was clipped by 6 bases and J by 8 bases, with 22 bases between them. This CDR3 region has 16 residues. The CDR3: CASSQGVESVVEKLFF. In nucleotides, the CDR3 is TGTGCCAGCAGTCAAGGCGTCGAATCCGTGGTGGAAAAACTGTTTTTT.

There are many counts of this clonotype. CDR3 sequence reads: CATSTGQPNSPLHF. Here the CDR3 DNA reads TGTGCCACCAGTACGGGACAGCCCAATTCACCCCTCCACTTT. V is TRBV24-1 and J is TRBJ1-6; 7 bases agree with TRBD1. The CDR3 is 14 amino acids. V was clipped by 6 bases and J by 7 bases; unmatched bases: 5. Germline V gene data show CDR1 as KGHDR and CDR2 as SFDVKD.

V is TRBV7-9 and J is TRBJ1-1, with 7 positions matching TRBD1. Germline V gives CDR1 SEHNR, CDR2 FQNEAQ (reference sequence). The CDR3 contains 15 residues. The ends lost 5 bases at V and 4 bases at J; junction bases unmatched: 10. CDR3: CASSDTPDRATEAFF. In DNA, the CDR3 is TGTGCCAGCAGCGACACACCCGACAGGGCCACTGAAGCTTTCTTT.

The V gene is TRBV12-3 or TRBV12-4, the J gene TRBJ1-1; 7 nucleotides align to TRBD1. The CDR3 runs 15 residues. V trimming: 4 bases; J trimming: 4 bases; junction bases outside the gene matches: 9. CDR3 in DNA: TGTGCCAGCAGTTACCCGACAGGGCCGAGCACTGAAGCTTTCTTT. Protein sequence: CASSYPTGPSTEAFF.

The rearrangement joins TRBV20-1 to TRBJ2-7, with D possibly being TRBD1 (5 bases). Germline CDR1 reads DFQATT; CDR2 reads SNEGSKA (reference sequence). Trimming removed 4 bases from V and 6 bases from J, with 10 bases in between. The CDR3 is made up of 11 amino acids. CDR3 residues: CSANTGSEQYF. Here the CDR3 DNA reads TGCAGTGCTAACACAGGTTCCGAGCAGTACTTC.

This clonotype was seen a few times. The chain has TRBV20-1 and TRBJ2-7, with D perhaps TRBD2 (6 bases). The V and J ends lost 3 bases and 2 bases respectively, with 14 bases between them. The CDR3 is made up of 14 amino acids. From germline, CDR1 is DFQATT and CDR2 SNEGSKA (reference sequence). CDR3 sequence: CSASDSGRAYEQYF. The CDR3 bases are TGCAGTGCTAGTGATTCCGGGAGAGCCTACGAGCAGTACTTC.

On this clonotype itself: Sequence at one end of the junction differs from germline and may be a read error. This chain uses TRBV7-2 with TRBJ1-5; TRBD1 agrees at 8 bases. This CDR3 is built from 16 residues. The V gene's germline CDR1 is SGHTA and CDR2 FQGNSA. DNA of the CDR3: TGCGCCAGCAGCCAAGGTCCGACAGGGGTCAGTCAGCCCCAGCATTTT. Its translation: CASSQGPTGVSQPQHF.

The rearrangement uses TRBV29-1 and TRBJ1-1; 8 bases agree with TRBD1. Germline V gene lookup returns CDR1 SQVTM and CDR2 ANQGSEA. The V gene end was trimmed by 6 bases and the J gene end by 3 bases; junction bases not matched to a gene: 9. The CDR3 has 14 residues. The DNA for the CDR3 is TGCAGCGTGACGACAGGGGCAAGCTACACTGAAGCTTTCTTT. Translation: CSVTTGASYTEAFF.

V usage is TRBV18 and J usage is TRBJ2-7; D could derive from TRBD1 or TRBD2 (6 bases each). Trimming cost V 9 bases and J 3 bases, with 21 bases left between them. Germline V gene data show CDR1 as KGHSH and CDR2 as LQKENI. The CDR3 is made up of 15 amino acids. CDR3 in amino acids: CASRPSGGSHYEQYF. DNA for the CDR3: TGTGCCAGTCGGCCATCCGGGGGCAGCCACTACGAGCAGTACTTC.

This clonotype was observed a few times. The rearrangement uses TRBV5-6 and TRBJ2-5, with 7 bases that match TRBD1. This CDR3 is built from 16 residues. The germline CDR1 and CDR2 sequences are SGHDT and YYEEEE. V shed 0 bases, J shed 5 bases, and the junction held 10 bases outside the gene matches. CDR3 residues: CASSLARQGPRETQYF. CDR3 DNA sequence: TGTGCCAGCAGCTTGGCCCGACAGGGACCGCGGGAGACCCAGTACTTC.

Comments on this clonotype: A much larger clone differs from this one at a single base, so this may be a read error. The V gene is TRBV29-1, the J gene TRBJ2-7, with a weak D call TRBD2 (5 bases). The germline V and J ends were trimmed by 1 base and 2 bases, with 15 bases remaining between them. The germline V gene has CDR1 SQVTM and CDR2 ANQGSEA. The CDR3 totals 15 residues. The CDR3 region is CSVEGTLGSAYEQYF. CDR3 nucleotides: TGCAGCGTTGAAGGGACTTTGGGGTCCGCCTACGAGCAGTACTTC.

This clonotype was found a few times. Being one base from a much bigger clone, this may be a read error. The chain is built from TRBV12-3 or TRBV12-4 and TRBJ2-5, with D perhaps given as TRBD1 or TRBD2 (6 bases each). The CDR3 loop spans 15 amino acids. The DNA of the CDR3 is TGTGCCAGCAGTGGGGTAGGGGGGACTGAAGAGACCCAGCACTTC. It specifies CASSGVGGTEETQHF.

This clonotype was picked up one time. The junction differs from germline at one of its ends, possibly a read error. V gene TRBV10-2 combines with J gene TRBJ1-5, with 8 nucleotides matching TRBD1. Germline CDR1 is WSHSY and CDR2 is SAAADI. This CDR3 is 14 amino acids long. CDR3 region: CASAMSGGFQPQHF. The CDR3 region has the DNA TGTGCCAGCGCCATGTCAGGGGGCTTTCAGCCCCAGCATTTT.

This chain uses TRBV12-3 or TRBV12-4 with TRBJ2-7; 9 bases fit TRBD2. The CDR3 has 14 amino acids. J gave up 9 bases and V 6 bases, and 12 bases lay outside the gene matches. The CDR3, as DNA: TGTGCCAGCAGCGTAGGCGGGAGGGCCCACGGGCAGTACTTC. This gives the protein CASSVGGRAHGQYF.

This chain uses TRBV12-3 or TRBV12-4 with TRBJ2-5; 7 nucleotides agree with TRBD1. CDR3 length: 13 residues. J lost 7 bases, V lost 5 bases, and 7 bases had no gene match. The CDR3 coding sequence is TGTGCCAGCAGTGAGGGGGCAGATGTGACCCAGTACTTC. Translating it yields CASSEGADVTQYF.

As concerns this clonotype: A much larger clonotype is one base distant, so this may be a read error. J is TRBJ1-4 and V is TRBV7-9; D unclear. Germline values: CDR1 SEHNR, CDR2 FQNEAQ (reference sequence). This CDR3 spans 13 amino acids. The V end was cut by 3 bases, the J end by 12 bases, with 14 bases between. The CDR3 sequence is CASSFGGEEELFF. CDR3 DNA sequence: TGTGCCAGCAGCTTTGGAGGAGAGGAAGAACTGTTTTTT.

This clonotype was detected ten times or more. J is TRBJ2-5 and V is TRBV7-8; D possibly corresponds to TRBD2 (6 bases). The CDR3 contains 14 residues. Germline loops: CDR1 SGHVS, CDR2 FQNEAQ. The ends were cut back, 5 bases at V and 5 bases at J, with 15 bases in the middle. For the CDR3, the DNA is TGTGCCAGCAGCCCAGCTTGGGAGGTGGAGACCCAGTACTTC. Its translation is CASSPAWEVETQYF.

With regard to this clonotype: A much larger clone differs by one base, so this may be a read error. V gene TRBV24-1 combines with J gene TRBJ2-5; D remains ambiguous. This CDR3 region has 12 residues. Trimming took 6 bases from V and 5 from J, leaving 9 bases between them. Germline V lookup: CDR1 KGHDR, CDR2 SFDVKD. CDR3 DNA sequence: TGTGCCACCAGTCAAACTGATGAGACCCAGTACTTC. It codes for CATSQTDETQYF.

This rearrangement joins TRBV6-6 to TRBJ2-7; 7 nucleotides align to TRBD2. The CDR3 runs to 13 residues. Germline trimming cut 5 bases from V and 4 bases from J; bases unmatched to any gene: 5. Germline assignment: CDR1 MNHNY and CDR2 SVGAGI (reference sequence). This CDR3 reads CASSAGELYEQYF. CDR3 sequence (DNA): TGTGCCAGCAGTGCGGGAGAGTTGTACGAGCAGTACTTC.

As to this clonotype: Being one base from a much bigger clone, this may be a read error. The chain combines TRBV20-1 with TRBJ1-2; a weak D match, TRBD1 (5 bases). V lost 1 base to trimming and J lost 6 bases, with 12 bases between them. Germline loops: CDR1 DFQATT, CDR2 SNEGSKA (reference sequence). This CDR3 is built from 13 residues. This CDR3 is CSARGAGTNGYTF. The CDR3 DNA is TGCAGTGCTAGAGGGGCAGGGACCAATGGCTACACCTTC.

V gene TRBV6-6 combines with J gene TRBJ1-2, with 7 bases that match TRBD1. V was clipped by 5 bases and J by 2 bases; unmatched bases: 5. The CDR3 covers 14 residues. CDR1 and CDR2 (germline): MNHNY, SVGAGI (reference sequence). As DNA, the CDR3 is TGTGCCAGCAGTCCCCAGGGACAGAACTATGGCTACACCTTC. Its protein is CASSPQGQNYGYTF.

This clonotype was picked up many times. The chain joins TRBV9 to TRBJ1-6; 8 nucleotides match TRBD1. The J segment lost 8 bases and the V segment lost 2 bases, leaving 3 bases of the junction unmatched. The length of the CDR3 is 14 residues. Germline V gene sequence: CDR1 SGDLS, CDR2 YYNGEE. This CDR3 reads CASSVKTGDSPLHF. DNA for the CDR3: TGTGCCAGCAGCGTGAAGACAGGGGATTCACCCCTCCACTTT.

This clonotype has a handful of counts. The CDR3 reads CASRDREVRILFF. The DNA for the CDR3 is TGTGCCAGCAGAGACAGGGAAGTGCGGATACTGTTTTTT. This chain links TRBV6-1 with TRBJ1-4; 7 bases are a match to TRBD1. Germline CDR1 MNHNS, CDR2 SASEGT. CDR3 length equals 13 residues. Trimming removed 6 bases from V and 13 bases from J; junction bases left unmatched: 11.

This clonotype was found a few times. The CDR3 DNA is TGTGCCAGTAGTATAGCACAGAACAATCAGCCCCAGCATTTT. Translated: CASSIAQNNQPQHF. V usage is TRBV19 and J usage is TRBJ1-5; D gene unclear. The ends were cut back, 1 base at V and 3 bases at J, with 7 bases in the middle. The CDR3 is made up of 14 amino acids. Germline CDR1 LNHDA, CDR2 SQIVND (reference sequence).